This T cell receptor (beta chain) was identified in a study of T cell responses to AZD1222 COVID-19 vaccine. Background on the study: Second-dose timings of about 4 or about 12 weeks were pooled.

Profiling relied on immunoSEQ multiplex PCR, and the TCRdb table lists in-frame clones only, not all of them. The sample includes 100,000 to 150,000 clones, approximately 90% of them seen just once. Findings and caveats of the study: Repertoire sampling occurred only after the peak T cell response.

CDR1 is MDHEN and CDR2 is SYDVKM in the germline V gene. This CDR3 contains 14 residues. V was clipped by 10 bases and J by 5 bases; unmatched bases: 10. A note on this clone: No antigen is known for it.

The rearrangement links TRBV28 to TRBJ1-4, with 7 positions matching TRBD1. Sample: peripheral blood, taken on day 0 of AZD1222 vaccination. The clonotype comes from an adult in good health. Written as DNA, the CDR3 is TGTGCCACTAAGACCGGGACAGTGAATGAAAAACTGTTTTTT. Translated: CATKTGTVNEKLFF.